The 21 T cell receptor beta chains below all came from one sample that was sequenced in a study of PD-1 blockade in classical Hodgkin lymphoma. The patients all showed relapse after autologous stem cell transplantation, while their brentuximab vedotin exposure varied. This table comes from immunoSEQ multiplex PCR, and its TCRdb copy is limited to in-frame clones, with some not included. Of roughly 14,000 clones in the sample, less than 80% were seen once. The sample consisted of peripheral blood mononuclear cells (PBMCs), taken at baseline. The source is a human donor with classical Hodgkin lymphoma.

The CDR3 DNA follows: TGTGCCAGCAGCGAACTAGCGGGAGGAACCGCCTGGGAGCAGTACTTC. Protein sequence: CASSELAGGTAWEQYF. The chain is built from TRBV28 and TRBJ2-7; 12 nucleotides agree with TRBD2. The trim removed 6 bases at V and 7 bases at J, leaving 13 bases unmatched. The germline V gene has CDR1 MDHEN and CDR2 SYDVKM. There are 16 residues in the CDR3.

The chain carries TRBV11-3 and TRBJ2-4, with TRBD1 identical over 7 bases. This CDR3 is built from 14 residues. Germline assignment: CDR1 SGHNT and CDR2 YENEEA. With 5 bases clipped from V and 4 bases from J, the junction kept 5 bases outside the gene matches. The CDR3 spells CASSPGTEKNIQYF. The DNA for the CDR3 is TGTGCCAGCAGCCCTGGGACAGAAAAAAACATTCAGTACTTC.

The sample holds one count of this clone. The chain recombines TRBV29-1 with TRBJ1-1; D is uncertain. CDR3 length: 11 residues. V was pared by 7 bases and J by 3 bases, with 9 bases between. The germline gives CDR1 SQVTM, CDR2 ANQGSEA. CDR3 coding DNA: TGCAGCGGCGGAACAGACACTGAAGCTTTCTTT. It yields the protein CSGGTDTEAFF.

J is TRBJ1-5 and V is TRBV5-6; unclear D gene. The germline gives CDR1 SGHDT, CDR2 YYEEEE. V was trimmed by 5 bases and J by 6 bases, leaving 15 bases between them. This CDR3 is 14 amino acids long. CDR3 region: CASRFDWTGQPQHF. CDR3 nucleotide sequence: TGTGCCAGCAGATTCGACTGGACGGGTCAGCCCCAGCATTTT.

This chain links TRBV28 with TRBJ2-7; D is perhaps TRBD1 (7 bases). V gave up 7 bases and J gave up 2 bases, with 15 bases separating them. This CDR3 is 14 amino acids long. Germline-derived CDR1 and CDR2 are MDHEN and SYDVKM. CDR3 bases: TGTGCCAGCAATCCAGGGGGGAATGCCTACGAGCAGTACTTC. This gives the protein CASNPGGNAYEQYF.

The chain joins TRBV5-1 to TRBJ2-2; D is perhaps TRBD2 (5 bases). The V end lost 3 bases, the J end lost 7 bases, and 16 bases lay between the germline ends. CDR3 size: 15 residues. Germline-derived CDR1 and CDR2 are SGHRS and YFSETQ. The CDR3 here is CASSSDRRMVGELFF. The CDR3 DNA sequence: TGCGCCAGCAGCTCGGATCGGAGGATGGTCGGGGAGCTGTTTTTT.

The chain combines TRBV7-9 with TRBJ1-2; D may be TRBD1 (5 bases). Germline-derived CDR1 and CDR2 are SEHNR and FQNEAQ (reference sequence). The CDR3 extends over 13 amino acids. V lost 4 bases to trimming and J lost 5 bases, with 11 bases between them. CDR3 DNA: TGTGCCAGCAGCTCTCGACAGACGTATGGCTACACCTTC. Encoded protein: CASSSRQTYGYTF.

The chain carries TRBV19 and TRBJ1-6, with D possibly TRBD1 on 5 matching bases. CDR1 is LNHDA and CDR2 is SQIVND in the germline V gene (reference sequence). Trimming left V 6 bases short and J 9 bases short, with 18 bases between. This CDR3 spans 15 amino acids. CDR3 sequence reads: CASSLSGAGSSPLHF. The CDR3 bases are TGTGCCAGTAGCCTCAGTGGGGCAGGCTCTTCACCCCTCCACTTT.

This clone was seen only a few times. V usage is TRBV28 and J usage is TRBJ1-1; 8 nucleotides match TRBD1. The J segment lost 4 bases and the V segment lost 9 bases, leaving 4 bases of the junction unmatched. Germline CDR1 MDHEN, CDR2 SYDVKM. The CDR3 is 12 amino acids. The CDR3 DNA follows: TGTGCCAGTGGAACAGGGGGCACTGAAGCTTTCTTT. Translating gives CASGTGGTEAFF.

This clone appeared once. The chain employs TRBV20-1 and TRBJ2-1; D is perhaps TRBD2 (6 bases). The germline CDR1 and CDR2 sequences are DFQATT and SNEGSKA (reference sequence). This CDR3 has 11 amino acids. Trimming removed 7 bases at V and 8 bases at J, with 12 bases between. The CDR3 here is CSGRGGDEQFF. The CDR3 region has the DNA TGCAGTGGGCGGGGAGGCGATGAGCAGTTCTTC.

A word on this clone: A junction end diverges from the germline sequence, so it may reflect a read error. The genes are TRBV11-2 and TRBJ2-7, with 7 bases matching TRBD2. Germline-derived CDR1 and CDR2 are SGHAT and FQNNGV. This CDR3 spans 14 amino acids. The chain's CDR3 is CASSPMVAGVERYF. The CDR3 DNA reads as TGTGCCAGCAGCCCGATGGTGGCGGGAGTAGAGCGGTACTTC.

This clone is termed medium-sized (0.01 to 0.1%). The rearrangement uses TRBV4-1 and TRBJ1-2; D uncertain. The CDR3 is 13 amino acids. Germline-derived CDR1 and CDR2 are MGHRA and YSYEKL. V was cut by 1 base and J by 8 bases, with 11 bases left in between. CDR3 loop: CASSQAVGSGYTF. The CDR3 DNA sequence: TGCGCCAGCAGCCAAGCTGTCGGGTCCGGCTACACCTTC.

This chain links TRBV6-6 with TRBJ2-2; D is uncertain. The CDR3 is 16 residues long. Germline-derived CDR1 and CDR2 are MNHNY and SVGAGI (reference sequence). Trimming took 0 bases from V and 0 from J, leaving 8 bases between them. CDR3 region: CASSYSAVTNTGELFF. DNA for the CDR3: TGTGCCAGCAGTTACTCTGCGGTAACGAACACCGGGGAGCTGTTTTTT.

J is TRBJ2-1 and V is TRBV27; no clear D. Per the germline V gene, CDR1 is MNHEY and CDR2 is SMNVEV (reference sequence). The length of the CDR3 is 11 residues. V was cut by 6 bases and J by 3 bases, with 3 bases left in between. The CDR3 loop is CASRYYNEQFF. CDR3 nucleotides: TGTGCCAGCAGATACTACAATGAGCAGTTCTTC.

The chain joins TRBV6-1 to TRBJ1-5; D not resolved. Trimming took off 4 bases at V and 0 bases at J, with 4 bases between the two ends. Germline V gene lookup returns CDR1 MNHNS and CDR2 SASEGT. The CDR3 totals 13 residues. The CDR3 sequence: CASSADSNQPQHF. CDR3 nucleotides: TGTGCCAGCAGTGCAGATAGCAATCAGCCCCAGCATTTT.

The gene calls are TRBV14 and TRBJ1-6; D ambiguous. CDR3 length equals 14 residues. Trimming stripped 4 bases from V and 1 base from J, with 5 bases between. Germline values: CDR1 SGHDN, CDR2 FVKESK. CDR3: CASSLGSYNSPLHF. The CDR3 DNA follows: TGTGCCAGCAGCCTCGGTTCCTATAATTCACCCCTCCACTTT.

The chain links TRBV28 to TRBJ1-4; tentative D call: TRBD1 (6 bases). The germline gives CDR1 MDHEN, CDR2 SYDVKM. The CDR3 is 17 residues long. Deletions cut 8 bases from V and 5 bases from J, with 24 bases between. The CDR3 region has the DNA TGTGCCAGCGCCGAACTGGGGGGGGCATCCCTAAATGAAAAACTGTTTTTT. Translating it yields CASAELGGASLNEKLFF.

The chain recombines TRBV6-5 with TRBJ2-1; no definite D call. There are 12 residues in the CDR3. Trimming cost V 6 bases and J 6 bases, with 9 bases left between them. From germline, CDR1 is MNHEY and CDR2 SVGAGI. The CDR3 reads CASRVERNEQFF. CDR3 sequence (DNA): TGTGCCAGCAGGGTAGAGCGCAATGAGCAGTTCTTC.

In this sample, this clone turned up a few times. The genes are TRBV27 and TRBJ2-2, with D perhaps matching TRBD1 (5 bases). V dropped 6 bases and J dropped 6 bases, with 11 bases sitting between them. This CDR3 spans 13 amino acids. Germline lookup yields CDR1 MNHEY and CDR2 SMNVEV (reference sequence). For the CDR3, the DNA is TGTGCCAGCAGGATAACAGGTTCCGGGGAGCTGTTTTTT. Encoded protein: CASRITGSGELFF.

The chain couples TRBV7-8 to TRBJ2-5; 8 bases line up with TRBD1. The CDR3 has 17 residues. Germline lookup yields CDR1 SGHVS and CDR2 FQNEAQ. The junction had 12 bases not matched to a gene; V was cut back by 1 base and J by 5 bases. CDR3 nucleotides: TGTGCCAGCAGCTTAGGGGTTCCGGGACAGGTATTGGAGACCCAGTACTTC. Protein product: CASSLGVPGQVLETQYF.

This clone appeared once. The rearrangement uses TRBV7-9 and TRBJ2-5; D call uncertain. The V gene's germline CDR1 is SEHNR and CDR2 FQNEAQ (reference sequence). The CDR3 contains 14 residues. V was trimmed by 2 bases and J by 5 bases, leaving 12 bases between them. The CDR3 DNA reads TGTGCCAGCAGCTTAAGTCGCAGCTACGAGACCCAGTACTTC. This sequence encodes CASSLSRSYETQYF.